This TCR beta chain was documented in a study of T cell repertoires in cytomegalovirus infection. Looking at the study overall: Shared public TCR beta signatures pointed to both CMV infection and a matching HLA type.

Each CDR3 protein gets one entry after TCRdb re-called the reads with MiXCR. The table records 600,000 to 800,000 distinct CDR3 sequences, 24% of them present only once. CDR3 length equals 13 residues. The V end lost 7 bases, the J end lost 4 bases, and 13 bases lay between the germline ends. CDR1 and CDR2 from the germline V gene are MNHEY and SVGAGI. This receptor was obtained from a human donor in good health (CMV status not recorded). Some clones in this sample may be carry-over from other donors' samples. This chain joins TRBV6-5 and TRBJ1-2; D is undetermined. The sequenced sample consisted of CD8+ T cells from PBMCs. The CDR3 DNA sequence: TGTGCCAGCACGGGGATGGACGCCTATGGCTACACCTTC. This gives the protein CASTGMDAYGYTF.